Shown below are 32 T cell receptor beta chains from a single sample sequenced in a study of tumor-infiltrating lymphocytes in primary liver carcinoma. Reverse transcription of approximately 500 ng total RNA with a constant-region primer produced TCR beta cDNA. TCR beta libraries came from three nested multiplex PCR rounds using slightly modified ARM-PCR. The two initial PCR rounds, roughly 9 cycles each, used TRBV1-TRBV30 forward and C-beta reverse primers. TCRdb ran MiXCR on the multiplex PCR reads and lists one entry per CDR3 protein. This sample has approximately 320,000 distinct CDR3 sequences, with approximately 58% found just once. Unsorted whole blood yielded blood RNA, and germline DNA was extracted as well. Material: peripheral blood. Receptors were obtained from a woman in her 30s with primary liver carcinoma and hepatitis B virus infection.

CDR3 coding DNA: TGTGCCAGCAGCCGACGGTTGGGCAATGAGCAGTTCTTC. Translating gives CASSRRLGNEQFF. The rearrangement uses TRBV7-9 and TRBJ2-1; D uncertain. V lost 5 bases and J lost 6, with 11 bases in between. The CDR3 has 13 residues. Looked up from germline, CDR1 is SEHNR and CDR2 is FQNEAQ (reference sequence).

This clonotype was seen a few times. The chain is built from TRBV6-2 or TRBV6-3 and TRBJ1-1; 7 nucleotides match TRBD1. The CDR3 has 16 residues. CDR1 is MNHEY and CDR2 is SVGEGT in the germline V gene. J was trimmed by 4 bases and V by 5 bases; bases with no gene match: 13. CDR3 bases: TGTGCCAGCAGTCCCCAACCCGGGACAGAGAGCACTGAAGCTTTCTTT. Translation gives CASSPQPGTESTEAFF.

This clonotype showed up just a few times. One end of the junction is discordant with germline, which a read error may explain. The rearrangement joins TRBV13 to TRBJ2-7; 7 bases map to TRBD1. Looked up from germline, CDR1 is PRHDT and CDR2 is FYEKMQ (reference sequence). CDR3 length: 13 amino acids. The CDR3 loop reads CASSLGGNAEQYF. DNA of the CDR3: TGTGCCAGCAGCCTAGGGGGCAACGCGGAGCAGTACTTC.

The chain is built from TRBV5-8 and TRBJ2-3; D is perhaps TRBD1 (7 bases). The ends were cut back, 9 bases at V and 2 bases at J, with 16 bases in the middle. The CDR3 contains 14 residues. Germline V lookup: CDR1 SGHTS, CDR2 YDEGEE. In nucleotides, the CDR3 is TGTGCCACCAAGCAGGGGGGCTTCACAGATACGCAGTATTTT. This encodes CATKQGGFTDTQYF.

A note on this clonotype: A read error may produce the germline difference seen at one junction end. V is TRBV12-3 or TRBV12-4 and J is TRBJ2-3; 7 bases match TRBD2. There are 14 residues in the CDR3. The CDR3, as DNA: TGTGCCAGTAGGACTAGTGGTAGCACAGATACGCAGTGTTTT. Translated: CASRTSGSTDTQCF.

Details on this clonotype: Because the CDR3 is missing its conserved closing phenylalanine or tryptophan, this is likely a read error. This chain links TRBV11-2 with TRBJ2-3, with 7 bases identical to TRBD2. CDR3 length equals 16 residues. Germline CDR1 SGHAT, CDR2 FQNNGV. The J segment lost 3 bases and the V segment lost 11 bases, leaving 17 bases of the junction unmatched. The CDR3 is CAGTNTAGLRTDTQYY. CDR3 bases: TGTGCCGGCACTAACACAGCGGGGCTTAGGACAGATACGCAGTATTAT.

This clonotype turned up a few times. The CDR3: CASSLFLGGGNEQFF. CDR3 nucleotides: TGTGCCAGCAGTTTGTTTCTAGGGGGGGGAAATGAGCAGTTCTTC. The chain carries TRBV12-3 or TRBV12-4 and TRBJ2-1; tentatively, D is TRBD2 (7 bases). V was shortened by 3 bases and J by 7 bases, with 16 bases between the two germline ends. The CDR3 covers 15 residues.

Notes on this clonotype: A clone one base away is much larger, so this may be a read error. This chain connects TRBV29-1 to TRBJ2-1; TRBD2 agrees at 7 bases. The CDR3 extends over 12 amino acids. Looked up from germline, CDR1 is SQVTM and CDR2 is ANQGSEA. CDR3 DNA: TGCAGCGAATCTAGCGGCTACAATGACCAGTTCTTC. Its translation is CSESSGYNDQFF.

CDR3 residues: CASNVGALGTEAFF. CDR3 in DNA: TGTGCCAGCAATGTCGGGGCTCTCGGCACTGAAGCTTTCTTT. The genes are TRBV12-3 or TRBV12-4 and TRBJ1-1; D is perhaps TRBD1 (5 bases). V was pared by 7 bases and J by 4 bases, with 16 bases between. CDR3 length equals 14 residues.

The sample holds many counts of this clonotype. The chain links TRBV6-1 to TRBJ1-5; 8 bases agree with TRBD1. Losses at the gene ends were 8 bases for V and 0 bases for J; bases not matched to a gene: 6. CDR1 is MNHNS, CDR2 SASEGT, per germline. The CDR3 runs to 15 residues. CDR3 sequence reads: CASRTGQYSNQPQHF. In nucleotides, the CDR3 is TGTGCCAGCCGGACAGGGCAATATAGCAATCAGCCCCAGCATTTT.

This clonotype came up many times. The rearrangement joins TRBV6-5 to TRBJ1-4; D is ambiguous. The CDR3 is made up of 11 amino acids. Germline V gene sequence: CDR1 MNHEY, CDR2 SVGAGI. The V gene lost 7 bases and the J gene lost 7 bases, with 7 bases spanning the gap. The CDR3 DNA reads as TGTGCCAGCATTCGGGGTGAAAAACTGTTTTTT. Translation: CASIRGEKLFF.

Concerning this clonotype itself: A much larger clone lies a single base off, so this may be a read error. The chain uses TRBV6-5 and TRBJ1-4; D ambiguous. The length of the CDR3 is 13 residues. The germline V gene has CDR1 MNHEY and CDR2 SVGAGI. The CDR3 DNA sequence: TGTGCCAGCAGTCTCGGACCCCGTAATAAACTGTGTTTT. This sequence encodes CASSLGPRNKLCF.

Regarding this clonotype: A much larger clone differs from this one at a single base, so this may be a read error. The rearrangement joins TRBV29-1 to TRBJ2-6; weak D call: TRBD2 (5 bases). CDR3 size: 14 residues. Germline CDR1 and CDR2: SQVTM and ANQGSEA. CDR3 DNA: TGCAGCGTTGCGAAGGCTTCCGGGGTCAACGTCCTGACTTTC. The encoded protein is CSVAKASGVNVLTF.

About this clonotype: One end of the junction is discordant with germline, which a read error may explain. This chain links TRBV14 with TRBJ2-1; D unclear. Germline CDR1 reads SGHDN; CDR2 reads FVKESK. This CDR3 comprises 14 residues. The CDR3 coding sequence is TGTGTCAGCAGCACCGGGTTTCCCTACAATGAGCAGTTCTTC. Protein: CVSSTGFPYNEQFF.

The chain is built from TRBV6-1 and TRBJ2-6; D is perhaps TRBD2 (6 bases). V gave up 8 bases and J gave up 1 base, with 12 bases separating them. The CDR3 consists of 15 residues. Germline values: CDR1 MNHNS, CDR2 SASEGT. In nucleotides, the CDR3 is TGTGCCAGCCATACTCGGGGGTCTGGGGCCAACGTCCTGACTTTC. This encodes CASHTRGSGANVLTF.

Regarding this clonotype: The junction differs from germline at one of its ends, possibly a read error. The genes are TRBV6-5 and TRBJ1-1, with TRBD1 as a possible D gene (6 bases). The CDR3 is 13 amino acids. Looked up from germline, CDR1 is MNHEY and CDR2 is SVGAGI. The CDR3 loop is CASRLNRATSALF. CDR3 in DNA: TGTGCCAGCAGACTGAACAGGGCGACGTCAGCTCTCTTT.

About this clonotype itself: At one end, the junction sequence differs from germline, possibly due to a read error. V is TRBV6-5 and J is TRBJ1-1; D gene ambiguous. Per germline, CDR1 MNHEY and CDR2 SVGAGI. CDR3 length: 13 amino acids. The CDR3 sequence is CANSESVNTEAFF. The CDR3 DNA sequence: TGTGCCAACAGTGAATCTGTAAACACTGAAGCTTTCTTT.

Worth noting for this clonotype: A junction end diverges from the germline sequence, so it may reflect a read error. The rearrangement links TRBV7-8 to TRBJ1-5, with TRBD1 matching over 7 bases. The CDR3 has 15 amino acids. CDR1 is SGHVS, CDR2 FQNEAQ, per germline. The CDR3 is CASSKQGGGNQSQHF. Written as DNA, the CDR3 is TGTGCCAGCAGTAAACAGGGAGGGGGCAATCAGTCCCAGCATTTT.

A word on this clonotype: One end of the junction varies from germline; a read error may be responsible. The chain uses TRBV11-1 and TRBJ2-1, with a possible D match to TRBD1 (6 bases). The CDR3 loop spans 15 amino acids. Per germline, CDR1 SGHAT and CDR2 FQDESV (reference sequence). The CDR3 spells CASSFSPARGNERFF. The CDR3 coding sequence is TGTGCCAGCAGTTTCTCACCCGCAAGGGGGAATGAGCGGTTCTTC.

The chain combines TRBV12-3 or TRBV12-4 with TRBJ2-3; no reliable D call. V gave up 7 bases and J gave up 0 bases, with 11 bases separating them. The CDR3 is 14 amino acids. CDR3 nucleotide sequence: TGTGCCAGCATGAATCATAGGAGCACAGATACGCAGTATTTT. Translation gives CASMNHRSTDTQYF.

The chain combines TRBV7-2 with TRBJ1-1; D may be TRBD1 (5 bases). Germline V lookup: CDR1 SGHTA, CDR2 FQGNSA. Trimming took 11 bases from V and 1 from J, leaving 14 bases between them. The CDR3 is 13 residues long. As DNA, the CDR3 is TGTGCCTGCCAGCGGGGGTGGAACACTGAAGCTTTCTTT. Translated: CACQRGWNTEAFF.

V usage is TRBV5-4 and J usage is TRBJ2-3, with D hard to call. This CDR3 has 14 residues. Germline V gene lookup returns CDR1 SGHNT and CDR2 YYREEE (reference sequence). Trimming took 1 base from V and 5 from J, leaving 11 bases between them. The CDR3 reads CASSLIVSKDTQYF. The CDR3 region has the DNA TGTGCCAGCAGCTTGATAGTGTCCAAAGATACGCAGTATTTT.

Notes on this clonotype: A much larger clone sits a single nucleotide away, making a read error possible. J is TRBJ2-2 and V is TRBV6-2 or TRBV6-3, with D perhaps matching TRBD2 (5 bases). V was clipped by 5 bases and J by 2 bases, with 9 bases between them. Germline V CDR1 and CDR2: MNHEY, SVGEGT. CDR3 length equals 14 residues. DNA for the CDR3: TGTGCCAGCAGTAACGGGGATAACACCGGGGAGCTGTTTTTT. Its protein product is CASSNGDNTGELFF.

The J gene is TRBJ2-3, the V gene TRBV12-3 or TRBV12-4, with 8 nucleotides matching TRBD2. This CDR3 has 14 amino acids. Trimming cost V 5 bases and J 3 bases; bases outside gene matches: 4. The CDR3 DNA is TGTGCCAGCAGTCGCGGGAGGAAAACAGATACGCAGTATTTT. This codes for CASSRGRKTDTQYF.

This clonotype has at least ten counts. The CDR3 reads CASSLTSGYYNEQFF. CDR3 in DNA: TGTGCCAGCAGCCTAACTAGCGGTTATTACAATGAGCAGTTCTTC. The chain joins TRBV11-1 to TRBJ2-1, with 8 bases fitting TRBD2. V dropped 5 bases and J dropped 4; count of bases not matched to a gene: 7. The germline V gene has CDR1 SGHAT and CDR2 FQDESV (reference sequence). This CDR3 contains 15 residues.

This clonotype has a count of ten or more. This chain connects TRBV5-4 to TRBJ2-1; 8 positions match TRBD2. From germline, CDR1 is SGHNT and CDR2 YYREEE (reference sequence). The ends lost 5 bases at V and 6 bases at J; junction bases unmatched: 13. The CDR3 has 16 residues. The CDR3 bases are TGTGCCAGCAGAATAGATCGGGCTAGCGGGTTCAATGAGCAGTTCTTC. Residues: CASRIDRASGFNEQFF.

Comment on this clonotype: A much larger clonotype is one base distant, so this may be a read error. The CDR3 spells CVSSSRWDARQYF. The CDR3 DNA reads TGTGTCAGCAGTTCAAGATGGGACGCGAGGCAGTACTTC. This rearrangement joins TRBV6-5 to TRBJ2-7; D tentatively fits TRBD1 or TRBD2 (5 bases each). Germline V gene data show CDR1 as MNHEY and CDR2 as SVGAGI. There are 13 residues in the CDR3.

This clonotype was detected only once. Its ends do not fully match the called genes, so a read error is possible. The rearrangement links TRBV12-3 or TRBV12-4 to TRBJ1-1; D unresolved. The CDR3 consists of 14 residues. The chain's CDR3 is CASSFLGLNAEAFF. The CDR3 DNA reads TGTGCCAGCAGTTTTCTTGGACTGAACGCTGAAGCTTTCTTT.

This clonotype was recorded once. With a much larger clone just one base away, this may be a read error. The CDR3 spells CSVQTSRTGRETQYF. The CDR3 region has the DNA TGCAGCGTTCAAACGTCCCGGACAGGGAGGGAGACCCAGTACTTC. V gene TRBV29-1 combines with J gene TRBJ2-5, with 8 bases fitting TRBD1. Germline V lookup: CDR1 SQVTM, CDR2 ANQGSEA. The length of the CDR3 is 15 residues. Losses at the gene ends were 5 bases for V and 5 bases for J; bases not matched to a gene: 13.

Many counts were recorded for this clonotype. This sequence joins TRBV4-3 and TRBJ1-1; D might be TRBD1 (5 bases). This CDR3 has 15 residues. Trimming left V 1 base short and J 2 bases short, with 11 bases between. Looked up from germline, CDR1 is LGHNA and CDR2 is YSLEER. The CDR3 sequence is CASSQAPDSNTEAFF. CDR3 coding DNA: TGCGCCAGCAGCCAAGCCCCAGACAGCAACACTGAAGCTTTCTTT.

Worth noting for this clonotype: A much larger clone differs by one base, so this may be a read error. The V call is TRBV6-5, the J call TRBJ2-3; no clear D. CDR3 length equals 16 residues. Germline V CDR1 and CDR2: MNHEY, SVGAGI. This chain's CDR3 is CVSSYLGGVAPDTQYF. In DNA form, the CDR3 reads TGTGTCAGCAGTTACCTCGGTGGGGTGGCACCCGATACGCAGTATTTT.

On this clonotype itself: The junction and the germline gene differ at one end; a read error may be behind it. The CDR3 region has the DNA TGTGCCAGCAGCTCTAGGCCCTTGGGGATGGAGACCCAGTACTTT. Protein: CASSSRPLGMETQYF. The chain has TRBV7-8 and TRBJ2-5; D remains unclear. The germline V gene encodes CDR1 SGHVS and CDR2 FQNEAQ. There are 15 residues in the CDR3.